This T cell receptor (beta chain) was found in a study of T cells after yellow fever vaccination (dated by TCRdb to about 2019). Regarding the research as a whole: The SMART-Seq v4 Ultra Low Input RNA kit was used to prepare libraries from fractions with low cell numbers. Bulk TCR alpha and beta repertoires were sequenced longitudinally to track T-cell clones before and after primary and booster YFV17D yellow fever vaccination. Two healthy male donors made up the cohort, one aged 18 to 30 years and the other aged 30 to 39 years. Blood samples were taken at several timepoints before and after primary and secondary immunization, and bulk PBMC replicates and cell subsets were isolated.

This specimen's treatment or condition label, interpreted: live attenuated yellow fever vaccine strain. PBMCs were isolated from peripheral blood using a standard Ficoll-Paque protocol. Dynabeads CD4 and CD8 positive selection kits were used to isolate the CD4 and CD8 T-cell fractions. TriZol was used to extract RNA from bulk PBMCs, CD4 and CD8 fractions, and dextramer-positive and dextramer-negative fractions. The paper as a whole reports these results and caveats: Because abundant contaminating clonotypes from the bulk population could be contained in FACS-sorted repertoires, computational filtering was required. Because the study included only two donors, the extent to which the findings can be generalized is limited. After the booster, most clones that had expanded after primary vaccination were detected again (approximately 95% of CD4 and around nine tenths of CD8), suggesting broad maintenance of memory. Compared with the primary T-cell response, the secondary T-cell response was faster but weaker, reaching its peak on day 5 rather than on day 15. A small fraction of clonotypes appeared in both the CD4 and CD8 compartments, likely as a result of convergent recombination.

TCR cDNA was synthesized by 5'RACE template switching, through which a universal primer site and unique molecular identifiers were introduced. Priming of cDNA synthesis was performed from both the TCR alpha and TCR beta constant segments. Libraries were amplified in two PCR steps, with sample barcodes and sequencing adapters added in the second step. Sequencing of libraries was performed on Illumina HiSeq 2500 (2x100 bp) or NovaSeq (2x150 bp). The source study handled its data this way. MIGEC handled demultiplexing of reads and collapsing into UMI consensus sequences, while MiXCR performed V(D)J alignment. Vaccine-responding clonotypes were defined with edgeR using replicate PBMC samples, requiring FDR below 0.01 and a log2 fold change above 5 up to day 15. Bulk clonotypes were assigned CD4 or CD8 identity according to which sequenced CD4 or CD8 repertoire held them at higher abundance. TCRdb handled the public reads itself, with Q25 trimming in fastp and clone calling in MiXCR, and kept productive beta chains. Each entry merges the rows of one CDR3 protein and shows their most common DNA and genes. The V and J calls were not made by the authors but by TCRdb's processing. Within this sample are 170,000 or so distinct CDR3 sequences, with about 6% of them counted one time only. The top ten constitute nearly 3% of the sample.

Remarks on this clonotype: Which antigen it targets is not known. Per-base qualities were not stored, and no clone one base away is much larger.

The sequencing here drew on CD4+ T cells sorted from PBMCs, taken on the day of the first yellow fever vaccination. The TCR was taken from a man younger than 30 who received the YFV17D yellow fever vaccine.

The CDR3 loop reads CSARGPPGQGNEQFF. At the DNA level, the sequence is TGCAGTGCTAGAGGTCCTCCGGGACAGGGCAATGAGCAGTTCTTC. The chain joins TRBV20-1 to TRBJ2-1, and TRBD1 aligns with 9 junction nucleotides. CDR1 and CDR2 are read off the germline V gene (reference sequence) as DFQATT and SNEGSKA. The junction shows trimming of 1 base on V and 6 bases on J, and the gene matches do not reach 7 bases of it. The CDR3 holds 15 amino acids from the cysteine to the phenylalanine. Kept here is only the CDR3 DNA, which spans 45 bases and is read in frame from base 1.